This T cell receptor beta chain was sequenced during a study of T cell repertoires in cytomegalovirus infection. Overall study findings and caveats: The study found HLA-C-restricted CMV-specific TCR beta clonotypes dominating the ex vivo response. The cumulative frequency of public TCR beta families identified carriers of CMV plus the relevant HLA.

With 3 bases removed from V and 1 base from J, the gap between germline ends came to 9 bases. CDR1 and CDR2 (germline): KGHSH, LQKENI. This CDR3 region has 14 residues. Using its own MiXCR run on the reads, TCRdb lists one record per CDR3 protein. The sample has a few hundred thousand distinct CDR3 sequences, over 15% seen once. This clonotype showed up just a few times. The antigen is unknown. The sequence derives from a human donor in good health (CMV status not recorded). Some clones in this sample may be carry-over from other donors' samples. The source material was CD8+ T cells from PBMCs. The V and J genes are TRBV18 and TRBJ1-1; D is unresolved. The CDR3 protein is CASSPPEKNTEAFF. The CDR3 DNA sequence: TGTGCCAGCTCACCGCCCGAGAAGAACACTGAAGCTTTCTTT.